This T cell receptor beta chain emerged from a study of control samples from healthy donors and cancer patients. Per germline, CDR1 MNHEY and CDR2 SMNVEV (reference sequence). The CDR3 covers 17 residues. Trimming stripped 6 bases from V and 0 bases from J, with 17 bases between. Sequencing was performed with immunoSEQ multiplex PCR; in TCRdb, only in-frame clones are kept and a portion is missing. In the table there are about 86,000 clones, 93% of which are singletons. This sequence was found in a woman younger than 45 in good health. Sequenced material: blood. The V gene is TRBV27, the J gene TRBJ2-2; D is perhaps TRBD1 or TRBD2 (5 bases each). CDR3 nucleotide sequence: TGTGCCAGCAGATTGCGGGTTGGGGCGCCGAACACCGGGGAGCTGTTTTTT. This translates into CASRLRVGAPNTGELFF.